This TCR beta chain was captured by sequencing in a study of T-cell reconstitution after alpha-beta-depleted transplantation in children. Study-wide results and limits: Approximately two months post-transplant, alpha-beta T cells reportedly originated from several hundred expanded graft clones.

Unique molecular identifiers were built into the TCRbeta library. TCRdb independently ran MiXCR on the PCR reads; one entry per CDR3 protein. The sample has under 850,000 distinct CDR3 sequences; around 13% are singletons. Germline V gene lookup returns CDR1 SGHVS and CDR2 FNYEAQ. Unmatched junction bases numbered 10, after V lost 6 bases and J lost 7 bases. The CDR3 is 16 residues long. This clonotype was seen repeatedly, ten times or more. The antigen remains unidentified. This sample comprised PBMCs, obtained before TCRalphabeta/CD19-depleted stem cell transplant. This TCR was recovered from a girl aged 2 to 10 with congenital amegakaryocytic thrombocytopenia, due to receive a stem cell transplant. The chain is built from TRBV7-6 and TRBJ1-6; 9 bases match TRBD1. CDR3 nucleotides: TGTGCCAGCAGTTCCAACCTGGGACAGGGCAATTCACCCCTCCACTTT. This translates into CASSSNLGQGNSPLHF.